The text below deals with one TCR beta chain. Its antigen target is currently unknown. The input lacks base qualities; no much larger clone sits a single base away. The record originates from a study of blood T cell repertoires in COVID-19 (TCRdb year 2020). In the study overall: Samples covering the acute and convalescent phases of COVID-19 were provided by collaborators in the United States, Italy and Spain. Deeply sampled blood TCRbeta repertoires from subjects exposed to, actively infected with, or recovered from COVID-19 were included in the dataset. Samples came from the ongoing ImmuneRACE study (first 160 participants) plus 1,254 subjects from 6 global collaborators. A de-identified subject ID, COVID-19 status, age in years and sex were almost always included in the sample metadata. The repertoires were released in a freely available public database meant as a resource for research on the immune response to SARS-CoV-2. Where HLA class I and class II types were available, the types were taken from metadata supplied by the sample provider, not from assay-based typing. The prospective study material was composed of cDNA or gDNA derived from T cells, B-cell-depleted T cells, or PBMCs. What the study reported, not specific to this receptor: The quantity of clinical and demographic metadata differed by source and by participant and was supplied without curation.

TCRbeta CDR3 regions were amplified from genomic DNA by means of the immunoSEQ Assay, a bias-controlled multiplex PCR. Under the source paper's analysis protocol: Nucleated cell counts per sample were estimated from amplification of reference gene primers within the assay. Sequence reads were collapsed and filtered to measure the absolute abundance of every unique TCRbeta CDR3 rearrangement. For each sample, productive Simpson clonality was calculated by taking the square root of Simpson's diversity index across productive rearrangements. The immuneACCESS repertoire file appears here via TCRdb, limited to in-frame rearrangements. These files lack a portion of the clones; in checked studies, under half of the deficit traces to unresolved V genes, and the cause of the others is not known. The V and J calls and the clone size are those of that table, but D and trimming were determined from the DNA. The sample data list under 350,000 clones, and around 86% of these were observed just once. Clones ranked in the top ten supply 4% to 5.5% of the sample.

The germline V gene encodes CDR1 MDHEN and CDR2 SYDVKM. V is trimmed back by 2 bases and J by 5 bases, and the junction contains 11 bases that no gene match accounts for. From its cysteine to its phenylalanine, the CDR3 spans 17 amino acids. Here the CDR3 DNA is all that survives: 51 bases in frame from base 1. Participants in the prospective study were aged about 18 to 100 years, lived in approximately 26 United States geographic areas, and enrolled through a virtual design. To assign participants to cohorts, the prospective study relied on clinical history that participants themselves reported in a screening survey and a study questionnaire. In the prospective study, mobile phlebotomists collected whole blood, serum and a nasopharyngeal or oropharyngeal swab from each participant. Over a roughly 2-month period, participants in the prospective study had the option of providing additional blood draws and questionnaires. Before DNA extraction, blood samples from the prospective study were shipped at room temperature or frozen.

The specimen was PBMCs or T cells enriched from blood (not recorded which). This clonotype originated in a woman in her 40s with acute COVID-19. This chain joins TRBV28 to TRBJ1-5, with 8 bases matching TRBD1. The bases are TGTGCCAGCAGTTTAACCTCGAGGGCAGGGGGCTATCAGCCCCAGCATTTT. Its protein reads: CASSLTSRAGGYQPQHF.